The TCR beta chain under discussion was sequenced for a study of regulatory T cells in long-lasting Graves disease. Study-wide points: Persistent disease exhibited a predilection for TRBV28, TRBJ1-2 and TRBJ2-5.

In this sample, this clonotype turned up many times. What it recognizes is unknown. The CDR3 is 14 residues long. Germline assignment: CDR1 SGHRS and CDR2 YFSETQ. Germline trimming cut 5 bases from V and 3 bases from J; bases unmatched to any gene: 6. Documented time point: newly diagnosed GD, antithyroid drugs for less than 3 months. The authors made the TCR library using RNA they extracted from PBMCs. Relying on iRepertoire HTBI primers and Arm-PCR of CDR3 regions, the team built TCR beta libraries. TCRdb re-derived calls from the multiplex PCR reads in MiXCR, one entry per CDR3 protein. The data contain hundreds of thousands of distinct CDR3 sequences, 16% of them singletons. These data also formed part of another study, on T cells in Graves' hyperthyroidism and ophthalmopathy. That study adds: Each patient was aged 18 to 65 and had newly diagnosed hyperthyroidism of under 2 months' duration. Based on clinical symptoms, serum thyroxine and TRAb, thyroid ultrasound and orbital computed tomography, diagnoses were reached. HTBI primers were the set used in a first-round RT-PCR of the TCR CDR3.

V usage is TRBV5-1 and J usage is TRBJ2-7, with 9 bases matching TRBD2. Here the sequenced sample was peripheral blood mononuclear cells (PBMCs), taken at new diagnosis, from a patient treated with antithyroid drugs. The TCR was taken from a woman in her twenties or thirties with Graves disease. The CDR3 loop reads CASSSGTSLYEQYF. The CDR3 nucleotides read TGCGCCAGCAGTTCGGGGACTAGCCTCTACGAGCAGTACTTC.